Following are 11 T cell receptor beta chains from one sample sequenced in a study of beta chain features in type 1 diabetes (dated by TCRdb to 2017 to 2018). Receptor libraries were prepared by the immunoSEQ multiplex PCR assay. The High Capacity cDNA Reverse Transcription Kit was used to reverse transcribe all of the isolated RNA, meaning that expressed TCRB transcripts were what got sequenced. The table was pulled from immuneACCESS by TCRdb, which kept in-frame rearrangements only. Such tables lose some clones; where checked, under half of the loss comes from unresolved V genes, and the rest has no known cause. This sample holds about 930,000 clones; about a sixth were observed only once. Roughly 0.025% of the sample belongs to the ten largest clones. Sample: naive CD4+ T cells from blood. The sample's cell subset or site label, decoded: true naive CD4+ T cells. Every receptor here comes from a woman younger than 35 in good health.

This chain uses TRBV5-8 with TRBJ2-7, with a weak D call TRBD1 (5 bases). Germline V CDR1 and CDR2: SGHTS, YDEGEE. V was clipped by 1 base and J by 6 bases, with 17 bases between them. The length of the CDR3 is 15 residues. In DNA, the CDR3 is TGTGCCAGCAGCTTGCTGCCAGGGTTACCCTCCGAGCAGTACTTC. Its translation: CASSLLPGLPSEQYF.

In its sample, this clone was seen a few times. The rearrangement uses TRBV7-2 and TRBJ1-1; D ambiguous. This CDR3 spans 13 amino acids. The V and J ends lost 1 base and 10 bases respectively, with 13 bases between them. Germline V gene sequence: CDR1 SGHTA, CDR2 FQGNSA. In nucleotides, the CDR3 is TGTGCCAGCAGCTTAGTAAGGGAGCAGGTAGCTTTCTTT. Translated, it gives CASSLVREQVAFF.

The J gene is TRBJ2-7, the V gene TRBV10-3, with D possibly TRBD2 on 6 matching bases. The germline V gene encodes CDR1 ENHRY and CDR2 SYGVKD. The germline V and J ends were trimmed by 8 bases and 2 bases, with 7 bases remaining between them. The CDR3 length is 11 residues. The CDR3 DNA follows: TGTGCCATCGGGGGGACCTACGAGCAGTACTTC. This gives the protein CAIGGTYEQYF.

V and J are TRBV5-1 and TRBJ2-3; 9 bases agree with TRBD2. With V trimmed by 2 bases and J by 0 bases, 4 bases remained unmatched. The CDR3 length is 16 residues. The germline V gene encodes CDR1 SGHRS and CDR2 YFSETQ. CDR3 protein: CASSFVTSGSTDTQYF. The CDR3 region has the DNA TGCGCCAGCAGCTTCGTGACTAGCGGAAGCACAGATACGCAGTATTTT.

The sample holds a few counts of this clone. This chain joins TRBV28 and TRBJ2-1; D may be TRBD2 (5 bases). The germline V gene encodes CDR1 MDHEN and CDR2 SYDVKM. V gave up 3 bases and J gave up 8 bases, with 17 bases separating them. The CDR3 length is 15 residues. The CDR3 nucleotides read TGTGCCAGCAGTTTTACCTCCGGGGTGGTGGATGAGCAGTTCTTC. It specifies CASSFTSGVVDEQFF.

The genes are TRBV2 and TRBJ1-5; perhaps TRBD1 as D (5 bases). The germline CDR1 and CDR2 sequences are SNHLY and FYNNEI. The CDR3 length is 14 residues. V was shortened by 6 bases and J by 0 bases, with 9 bases between the two germline ends. The CDR3 loop reads CASSGAYSNQPQHF. CDR3 DNA sequence: TGTGCCAGCAGCGGGGCCTATAGCAATCAGCCCCAGCATTTT. Looking up the rest from reference TRBV2 and TRBJ1-5 gives the full variable domain: EPEVTQTPSHQVTQMGQEVILRCVPISNHLYFYWYRQILGQKVEFLVSFYNNEISEKSEIFDDQFSVERPDGSNFTLKIRSTKLEDSAMYFCASSGAYSNQPQHFGDGTRLSIL.

The chain is built from TRBV25-1 and TRBJ2-1, with a possible D match to TRBD1 (6 bases). Per the germline V gene, CDR1 is MGHDK and CDR2 is SYGVNS. V was cut by 7 bases and J by 9 bases, with 13 bases left in between. This CDR3 comprises 12 residues. The CDR3 DNA follows: TGTGCCAGCACTCGCACAGGGATTGAGCAGTTCTTC. Protein: CASTRTGIEQFF.

The chain carries TRBV6-6 and TRBJ2-7, with D possibly being TRBD2 (6 bases). V was trimmed by 2 bases and J by 0 bases, leaving 14 bases between them. CDR3 length equals 16 residues. In germline, CDR1 is MNHNY, CDR2 SVGAGI (reference sequence). CDR3 region: CASSYSLAHDSYEQYF. In nucleotides, the CDR3 is TGTGCCAGCAGTTACAGCCTAGCGCACGACTCCTACGAGCAGTACTTC.

This clone was picked up a small number of times. The chain has TRBV29-1 and TRBJ1-1; possible D gene TRBD1, 6 bases. Germline CDR1 is SQVTM and CDR2 is ANQGSEA. The CDR3 spans 13 residues. The V end was cut by 7 bases, the J end by 2 bases, with 14 bases between. CDR3 DNA sequence: TGCAGCGCCCGGGGGGGGCGCAACACTGAAGCTTTCTTT. This codes for CSARGGRNTEAFF.

The chain uses TRBV7-9 and TRBJ2-1, with 11 nucleotides matching TRBD2. V lost 1 base, J lost 10 bases, and 18 bases stayed unmatched. The CDR3 is 19 residues long. Per the germline V gene, CDR1 is SEHNR and CDR2 is FQNEAQ (reference sequence). The CDR3 protein is CASSLGPLSGRARVREQFF. CDR3 coding DNA: TGTGCCAGCAGCTTAGGGCCCCTTAGCGGGAGGGCTCGGGTCCGGGAGCAGTTCTTC.

The chain combines TRBV11-2 with TRBJ2-3; 8 nucleotides line up with TRBD2. V shed 4 bases, J shed 1 base, and the junction held 10 bases outside the gene matches. In germline, CDR1 is SGHAT, CDR2 FQNNGV. The CDR3 consists of 17 residues. The CDR3 DNA reads as TGTGCCAGCAGCTCCCCTCGCGGACTAGCCGGCACAGATACGCAGTATTTT. Its translation: CASSSPRGLAGTDTQYF.